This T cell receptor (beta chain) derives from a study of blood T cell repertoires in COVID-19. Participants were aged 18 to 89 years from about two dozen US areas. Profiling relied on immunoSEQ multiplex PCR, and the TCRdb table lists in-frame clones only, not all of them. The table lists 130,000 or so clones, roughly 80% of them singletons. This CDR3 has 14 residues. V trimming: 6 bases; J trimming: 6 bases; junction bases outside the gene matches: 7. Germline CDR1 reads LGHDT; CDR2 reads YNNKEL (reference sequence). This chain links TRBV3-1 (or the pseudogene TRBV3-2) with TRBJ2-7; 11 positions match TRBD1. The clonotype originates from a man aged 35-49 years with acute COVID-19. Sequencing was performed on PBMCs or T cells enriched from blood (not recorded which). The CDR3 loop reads CASRPSGTGGEQYF. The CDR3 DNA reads TGTGCCAGCAGACCATCCGGGACAGGGGGCGAGCAGTACTTC.